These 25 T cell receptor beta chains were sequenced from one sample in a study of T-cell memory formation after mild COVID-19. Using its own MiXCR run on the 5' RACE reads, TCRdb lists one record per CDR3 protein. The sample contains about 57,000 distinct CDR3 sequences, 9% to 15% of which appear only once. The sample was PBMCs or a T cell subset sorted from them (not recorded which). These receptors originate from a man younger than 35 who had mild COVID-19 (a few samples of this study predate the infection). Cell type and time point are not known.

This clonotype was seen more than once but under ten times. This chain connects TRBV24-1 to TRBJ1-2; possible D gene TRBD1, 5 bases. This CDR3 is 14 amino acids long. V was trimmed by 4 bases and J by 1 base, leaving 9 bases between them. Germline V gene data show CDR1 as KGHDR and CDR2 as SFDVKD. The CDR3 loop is CATSDPTVNYGYTF. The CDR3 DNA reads TGTGCCACCAGTGACCCGACAGTTAACTATGGCTACACCTTC.

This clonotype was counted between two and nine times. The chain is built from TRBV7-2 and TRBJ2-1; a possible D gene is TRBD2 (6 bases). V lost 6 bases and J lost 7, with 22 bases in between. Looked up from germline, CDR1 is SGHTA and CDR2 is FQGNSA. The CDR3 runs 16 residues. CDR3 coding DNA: TGTGCCAGCAGTCCCGGGGGTAGGGGCCTGATGAATGAGCAGTTCTTC. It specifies CASSPGGRGLMNEQFF.

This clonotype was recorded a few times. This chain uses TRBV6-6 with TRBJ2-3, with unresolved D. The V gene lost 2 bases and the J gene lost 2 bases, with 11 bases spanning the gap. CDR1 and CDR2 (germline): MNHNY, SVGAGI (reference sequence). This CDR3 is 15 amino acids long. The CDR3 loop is CASSYGEGYTDTQYF. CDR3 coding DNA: TGTGCCAGCAGTTACGGGGAAGGCTACACAGATACGCAGTATTTT.

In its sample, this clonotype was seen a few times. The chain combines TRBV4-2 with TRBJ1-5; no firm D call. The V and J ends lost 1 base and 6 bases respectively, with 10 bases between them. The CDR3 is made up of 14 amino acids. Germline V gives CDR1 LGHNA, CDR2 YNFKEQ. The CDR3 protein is CASSQVLRSQPQHF. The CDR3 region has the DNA TGTGCCAGCAGCCAAGTACTGCGAAGTCAGCCCCAGCATTTT.

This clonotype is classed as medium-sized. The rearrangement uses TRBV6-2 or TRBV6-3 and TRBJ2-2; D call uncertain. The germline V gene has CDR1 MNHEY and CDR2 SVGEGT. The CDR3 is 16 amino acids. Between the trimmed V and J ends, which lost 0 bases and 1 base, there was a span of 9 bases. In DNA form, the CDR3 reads TGTGCCAGCAGTTACTCTGCGGACGAGAACACCGGGGAGCTGTTTTTT. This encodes CASSYSADENTGELFF.

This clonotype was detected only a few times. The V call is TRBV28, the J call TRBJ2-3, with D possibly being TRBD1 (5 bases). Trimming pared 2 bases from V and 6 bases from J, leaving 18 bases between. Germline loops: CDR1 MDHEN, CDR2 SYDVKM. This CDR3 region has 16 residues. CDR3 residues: CASSLIARARGDTQYF. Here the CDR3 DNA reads TGTGCCAGCAGTTTAATAGCCCGAGCTAGGGGTGATACGCAGTATTTT.

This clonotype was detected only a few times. CDR3 bases: TGTGCCAGCAGTAAAGGGCGATGGGGACAGCAGAACACTGAAGCTTTCTTT. Translated: CASSKGRWGQQNTEAFF. This chain joins TRBV6-2 or TRBV6-3 and TRBJ1-1; 7 bases align to TRBD1. The CDR3 loop spans 17 amino acids. CDR1 MNHEY and CDR2 SVGEGT come from the germline V gene. Germline trimming cut 5 bases from V and 1 base from J; bases unmatched to any gene: 13.

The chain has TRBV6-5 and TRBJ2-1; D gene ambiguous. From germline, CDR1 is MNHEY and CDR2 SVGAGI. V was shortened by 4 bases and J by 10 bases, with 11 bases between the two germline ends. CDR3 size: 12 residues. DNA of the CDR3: TGTGCCAGCAGTTCAGCCTCGGGCGAGCAGTTCTTC. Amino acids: CASSSASGEQFF.

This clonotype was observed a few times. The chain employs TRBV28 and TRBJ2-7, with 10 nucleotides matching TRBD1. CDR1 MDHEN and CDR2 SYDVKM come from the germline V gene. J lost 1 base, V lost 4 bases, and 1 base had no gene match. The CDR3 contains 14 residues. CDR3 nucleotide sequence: TGTGCCAGCAGTTCGGGACAGGGGTCCTACGAGCAGTACGTC. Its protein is CASSSGQGSYEQYV.

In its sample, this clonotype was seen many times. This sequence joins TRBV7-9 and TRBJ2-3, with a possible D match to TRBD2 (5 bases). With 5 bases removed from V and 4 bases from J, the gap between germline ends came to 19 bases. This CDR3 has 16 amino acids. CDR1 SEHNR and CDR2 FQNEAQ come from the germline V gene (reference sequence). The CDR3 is CASSARAVSKADTQYF. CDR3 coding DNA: TGTGCCAGCAGCGCTAGAGCGGTCTCTAAGGCAGATACGCAGTATTTT.

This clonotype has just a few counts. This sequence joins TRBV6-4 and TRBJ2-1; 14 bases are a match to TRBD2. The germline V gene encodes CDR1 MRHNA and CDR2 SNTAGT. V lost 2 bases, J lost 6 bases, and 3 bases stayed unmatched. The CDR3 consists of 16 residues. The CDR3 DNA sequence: TGTGCCAGCAGTGACGGGACTAGCGGGGGTCCCAATGAGCAGTTCTTC. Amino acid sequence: CASSDGTSGGPNEQFF.

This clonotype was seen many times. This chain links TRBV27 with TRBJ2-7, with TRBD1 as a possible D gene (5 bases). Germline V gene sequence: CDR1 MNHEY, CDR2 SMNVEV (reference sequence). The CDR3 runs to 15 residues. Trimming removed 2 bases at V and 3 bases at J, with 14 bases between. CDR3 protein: CASSLGPTGYYEQYF. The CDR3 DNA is TGTGCCAGCAGTTTAGGACCCACAGGCTACTACGAGCAGTACTTC.

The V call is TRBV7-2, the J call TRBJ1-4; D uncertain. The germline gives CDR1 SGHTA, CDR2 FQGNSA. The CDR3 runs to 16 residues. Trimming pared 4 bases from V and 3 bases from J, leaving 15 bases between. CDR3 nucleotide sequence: TGTGCCAGCAGCTCTAGGGCCGGCGGGGCTAATGAAAAACTGTTTTTT. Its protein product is CASSSRAGGANEKLFF.

The CDR3 nucleotides read TGTGCCAGCAGCAAAGGCGGGGCCTACGAGCAGTACGTC. Protein product: CASSKGGAYEQYV. The V call is TRBV21-1, the J call TRBJ2-7; TRBD2, as called in the table, went unchecked against the DNA. TRBV21-1 constitutes a pseudogene. The CDR3 has 13 amino acids.

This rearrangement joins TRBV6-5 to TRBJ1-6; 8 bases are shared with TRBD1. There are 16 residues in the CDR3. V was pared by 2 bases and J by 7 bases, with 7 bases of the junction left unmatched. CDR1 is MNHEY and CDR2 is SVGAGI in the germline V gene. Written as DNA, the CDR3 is TGTGCCAGCAGTTACCATAGGACAGGGCAAAATTCACCCCTCCACTTT. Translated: CASSYHRTGQNSPLHF.

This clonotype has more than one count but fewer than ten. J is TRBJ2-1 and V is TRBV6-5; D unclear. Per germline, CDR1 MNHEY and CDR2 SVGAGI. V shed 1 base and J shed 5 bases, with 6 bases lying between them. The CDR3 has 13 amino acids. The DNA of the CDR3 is TGTGCCAGCAGTTACTGGGGAAACAATGAGCAGTTCTTC. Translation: CASSYWGNNEQFF.

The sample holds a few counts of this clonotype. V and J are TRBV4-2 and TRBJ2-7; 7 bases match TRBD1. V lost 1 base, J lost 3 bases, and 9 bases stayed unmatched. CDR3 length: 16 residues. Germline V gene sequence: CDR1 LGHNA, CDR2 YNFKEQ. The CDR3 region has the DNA TGTGCCAGCAGCCAAGCCCGGGGACAGCTTTTCTACGAGCAGTACTTC. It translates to CASSQARGQLFYEQYF.

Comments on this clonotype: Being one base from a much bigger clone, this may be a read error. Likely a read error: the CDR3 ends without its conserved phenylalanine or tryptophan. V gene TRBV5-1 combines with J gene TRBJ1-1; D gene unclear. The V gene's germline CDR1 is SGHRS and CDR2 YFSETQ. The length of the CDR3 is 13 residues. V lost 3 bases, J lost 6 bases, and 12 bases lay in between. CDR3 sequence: CASSSFGVAEAFS. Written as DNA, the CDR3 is TGCGCCAGCAGCTCCTTTGGGGTGGCTGAAGCTTTCTCT.

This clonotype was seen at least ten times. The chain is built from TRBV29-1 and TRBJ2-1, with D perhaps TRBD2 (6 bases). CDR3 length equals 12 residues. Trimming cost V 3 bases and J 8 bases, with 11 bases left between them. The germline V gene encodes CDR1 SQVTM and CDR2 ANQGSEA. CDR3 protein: CSVEERDYEQFF. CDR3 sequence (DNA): TGCAGCGTTGAGGAGAGGGACTATGAGCAGTTCTTC.

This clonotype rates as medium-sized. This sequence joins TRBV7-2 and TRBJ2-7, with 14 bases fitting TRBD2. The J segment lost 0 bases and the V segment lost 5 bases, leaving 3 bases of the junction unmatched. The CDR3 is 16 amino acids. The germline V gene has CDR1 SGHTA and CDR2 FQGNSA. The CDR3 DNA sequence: TGTGCCAGCAGCCAAGGGACTAGCGGGAGCTCCTACGAGCAGTACTTC. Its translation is CASSQGTSGSSYEQYF.

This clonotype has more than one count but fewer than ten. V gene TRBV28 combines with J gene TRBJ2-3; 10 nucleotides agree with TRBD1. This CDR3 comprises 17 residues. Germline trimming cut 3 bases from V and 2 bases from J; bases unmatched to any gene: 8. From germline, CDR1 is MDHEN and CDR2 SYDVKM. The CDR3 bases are TGTGCCAGCAGTTTGGGGACAGGGGCCCTTCCCACAGATACGCAGTATTTT. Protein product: CASSLGTGALPTDTQYF.

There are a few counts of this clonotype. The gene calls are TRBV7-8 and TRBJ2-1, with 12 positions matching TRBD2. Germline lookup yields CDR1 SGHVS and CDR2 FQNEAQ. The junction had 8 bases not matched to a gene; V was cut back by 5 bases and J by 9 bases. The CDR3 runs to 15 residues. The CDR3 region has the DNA TGTGCCAGCAGCCGTGGACTAGCGGGGATGTCTGAGCAGTTCTTC. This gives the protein CASSRGLAGMSEQFF.

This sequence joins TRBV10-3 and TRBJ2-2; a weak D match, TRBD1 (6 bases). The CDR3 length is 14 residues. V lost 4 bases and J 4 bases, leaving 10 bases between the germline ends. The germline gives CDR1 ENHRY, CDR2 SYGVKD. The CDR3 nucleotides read TGTGCCATCAGTGTCAGGGGAAGCACCGGGGAGCTGTTTTTT. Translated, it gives CAISVRGSTGELFF.

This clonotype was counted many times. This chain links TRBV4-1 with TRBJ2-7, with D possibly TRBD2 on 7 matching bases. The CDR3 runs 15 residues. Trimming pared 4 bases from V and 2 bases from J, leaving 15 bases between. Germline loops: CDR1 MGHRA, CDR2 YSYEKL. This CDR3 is CASSLRRGPAYEQYF. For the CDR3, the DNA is TGCGCCAGCAGCCTGAGGCGGGGGCCGGCCTACGAGCAGTACTTC.

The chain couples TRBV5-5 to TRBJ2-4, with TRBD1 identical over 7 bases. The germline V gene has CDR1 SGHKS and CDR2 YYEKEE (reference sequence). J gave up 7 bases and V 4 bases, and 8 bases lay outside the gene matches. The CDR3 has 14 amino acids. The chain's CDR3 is CASSRRQGPNIQYF. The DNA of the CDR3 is TGTGCCAGCAGCCGACGACAGGGTCCGAACATTCAGTACTTC.